Listed here are 29 T cell receptor beta chains from one sample, sequenced in a study of cytomegalovirus exposure and HLA in healthy donors. PCR was performed using 60 Vbeta and 13 Jbeta primers. Assay used: immunoSEQ multiplex PCR; TCRdb lists only in-frame clones, some missing. The sample holds 70,000 to 90,000 clones; around 84% are singletons and the top ten take approximately 19%. The sequencing sample was made of PBMCs. The receptors originated from a man between 65 and 79 years old in good health and CMV-seropositive.

V is TRBV29-1 and J is TRBJ2-2, with 10 bases fitting TRBD2. Germline CDR1 and CDR2: SQVTM and ANQGSEA. The V gene end was trimmed by 5 bases and the J gene end by 6 bases; junction bases not matched to a gene: 6. This CDR3 has 14 residues. The CDR3 DNA is TGCAGCGTTCCGACTAGCGGGCACTCCGGGGAGCTGTTTTTT. Translation: CSVPTSGHSGELFF.

The chain has TRBV7-9 and TRBJ2-4; 11 nucleotides align to TRBD2. The CDR3 loop spans 12 amino acids. Germline V CDR1 and CDR2: SEHNR, FQNEAQ (reference sequence). The J segment lost 16 bases and the V segment lost 5 bases, leaving 7 bases of the junction unmatched. CDR3 nucleotide sequence: TGTGCCAGCAGCCAGGGACTAGCGGTCCCATACTTC. Amino acids: CASSQGLAVPYF.

This clone was counted only a few times. This chain joins TRBV11-1 and TRBJ2-3; 7 bases match TRBD1. Germline lookup yields CDR1 SGHAT and CDR2 FQDESV (reference sequence). The CDR3 runs to 17 residues. V was pared by 3 bases and J by 1 base, with 10 bases of the junction left unmatched. The CDR3 loop reads CASSLTSTGLGTDTQYF. Written as DNA, the CDR3 is TGTGCCAGCAGCTTGACGTCGACAGGGTTGGGCACAGATACGCAGTATTTT. Looking up the rest from reference TRBV11-1 and TRBJ2-3 gives the full variable domain: EAEVAQSPRYKITEKSQAVAFWCDPISGHATLYWYRQILGQGPELLVQFQDESVVDDSQLPKDRFSAERLKGVDSTLKIQPAELGDSAMYLCASSLTSTGLGTDTQYFGPGTRLTVL.

This clone has just one count. The chain uses TRBV2 and TRBJ2-3; D is unresolved. V lost 8 bases and J 0 bases, leaving 12 bases between the germline ends. In germline, CDR1 is SNHLY, CDR2 FYNNEI. CDR3 length equals 14 residues. This chain's CDR3 is CASLRGSSTDTQYF. DNA for the CDR3: TGTGCCAGCCTCAGAGGTTCTAGCACAGATACGCAGTATTTT.

This sequence joins TRBV7-8 and TRBJ1-5; D is possibly TRBD1 (5 bases). The ends were cut back, 5 bases at V and 0 bases at J, with 17 bases in the middle. The CDR3 sequence is 17 residues long. CDR1 is SGHVS and CDR2 is FQNEAQ in the germline V gene. For the CDR3, the DNA is TGTGCCAGCAGCACCCACAGGACACTCTATAGCAATCAGCCCCAGCATTTT. Translated: CASSTHRTLYSNQPQHF.

The chain has TRBV5-1 and TRBJ1-2, with 7 bases matching TRBD1. The V and J ends lost 4 bases and 2 bases, in that order; junction bases with no gene match: 5. CDR1 and CDR2 from the germline V gene are SGHRS and YFSETQ. This CDR3 has 14 amino acids. The CDR3 DNA sequence: TGCGCCAGCAGCCCTGGGACAGAGAACTATGGCTACACCTTC. Translation: CASSPGTENYGYTF.

This clone is a singleton in its sample. The chain combines TRBV7-9 with TRBJ2-6; D is unresolved. The V and J ends lost 10 bases and 0 bases respectively, with 7 bases between them. Germline-derived CDR1 and CDR2 are SEHNR and FQNEAQ (reference sequence). The CDR3 is made up of 13 amino acids. The CDR3 region has the DNA TGTGCCACCGACAACTCTGGGGCCAACGTCCTGACTTTC. This gives the protein CATDNSGANVLTF.

A few counts support this clone. This chain connects TRBV18 to TRBJ1-2, with a possible D match to TRBD1 (5 bases). The germline gives CDR1 KGHSH, CDR2 LQKENI. Trimming removed 4 bases from V and 7 bases from J, with 16 bases in between. This CDR3 is 14 amino acids long. CDR3 nucleotides: TGTGCCAGCTCACGAGACAGTTCATCCCGTGGCTACACCTTC. Residues: CASSRDSSSRGYTF.

CDR3 residues: CASSVGGGRQPQHF. CDR3 sequence (DNA): TGTGCCAGCAGCGTAGGGGGGGGCAGACAGCCCCAGCATTTT. The gene calls are TRBV9 and TRBJ1-5; D may be TRBD1 (6 bases). Germline-derived CDR1 and CDR2 are SGDLS and YYNGEE. This CDR3 has 14 residues. V lost 0 bases and J 7 bases, leaving 11 bases between the germline ends.

J is TRBJ2-2 and V is TRBV6-6; 12 nucleotides line up with TRBD2. The J segment lost 5 bases and the V segment lost 6 bases, leaving 4 bases of the junction unmatched. CDR3 size: 15 residues. CDR1 MNHNY and CDR2 SVGAGI come from the germline V gene (reference sequence). CDR3 in DNA: TGTGCCAGCAGACTAGCGGGAGGCGGGACCGGGGAGCTGTTTTTT. Its translation is CASRLAGGGTGELFF.

V and J are TRBV5-1 and TRBJ2-5, with TRBD2 matching 11 bases. Per germline, CDR1 SGHRS and CDR2 YFSETQ. Trimming cost V 1 base and J 2 bases; bases outside gene matches: 4. The CDR3 covers 16 residues. Here the CDR3 DNA reads TGCGCCAGCAGCTTGTACGGGACTAGCGGACAAGAGACCCAGTACTTC. Its translation: CASSLYGTSGQETQYF.

The genes are TRBV7-9 and TRBJ1-5, with 10 bases aligning to TRBD1. This CDR3 has 17 amino acids. V shed 10 bases and J 0 bases; nucleotides not matched to a gene: 12. Germline V gene sequence: CDR1 SEHNR, CDR2 FQNEAQ (reference sequence). CDR3 nucleotides: TGTGCCACCCCGGACAGGGGGAATAAGGATAGCAATCAGCCCCAGCATTTT. It is translated as CATPDRGNKDSNQPQHF.

The V call is TRBV18, the J call TRBJ2-7; perhaps TRBD1 as D (5 bases). CDR1 and CDR2 from the germline V gene are KGHSH and LQKENI. The V end lost 2 bases, the J end lost 9 bases, and 17 bases lay between the germline ends. The length of the CDR3 is 14 residues. The CDR3 region is CASSPGRVISAQYF. In DNA form, the CDR3 reads TGTGCCAGCTCACCAGGCAGGGTGATCTCCGCGCAGTACTTC. Drawing the rest from reference TRBV18 and TRBJ2-7, the complete variable domain is NAGVMQNPRHLVRRRGQEARLRCSPMKGHSHVYWYRQLPEEGLKFMVYLQKENIIDESGMPKERFSAEFPKEGPSILRIQQVVRGDSAAYFCASSPGRVISAQYFGPGTRLTVT.

This clone appeared once. V usage is TRBV6-5 and J usage is TRBJ2-3; D call uncertain. Trimming took 0 bases from V and 0 from J, leaving 4 bases between them. The germline gives CDR1 MNHEY, CDR2 SVGAGI. The CDR3 is 14 residues long. The CDR3 DNA reads TGTGCCAGCAGTTACTCTGCGAGCACAGATACGCAGTATTTT. It yields the protein CASSYSASTDTQYF.

This chain uses TRBV7-2 with TRBJ2-4; D remains ambiguous. The CDR3 covers 13 residues. V dropped 3 bases and J dropped 9 bases, with 12 bases sitting between them. From germline, CDR1 is SGHTA and CDR2 FQGNSA. The CDR3 protein is CASSFPLSPIQYF. The CDR3 region has the DNA TGTGCCAGCAGCTTTCCCCTCTCTCCCATTCAGTACTTC.

V is TRBV28 and J is TRBJ2-2, with TRBD2 as a possible D gene (7 bases). The germline V gene encodes CDR1 MDHEN and CDR2 SYDVKM. This CDR3 contains 12 residues. The CDR3 coding sequence is TGTGCGGGGGGGGGCCGCACCGGGGAGCTGTTTTTT. Encoded protein: CAGGGRTGELFF.

This sequence joins TRBV6-6 and TRBJ1-3, with 7 bases aligning to TRBD1. CDR3 length: 15 residues. J lost 0 bases, V lost 7 bases, and 6 bases had no gene match. Germline lookup yields CDR1 MNHNY and CDR2 SVGAGI (reference sequence). CDR3 amino acids: CASKEGQSSGNTIYF. CDR3 sequence (DNA): TGTGCCAGCAAGGAGGGACAGAGCTCTGGAAACACCATATATTTT.

This chain joins TRBV5-1 and TRBJ2-3; D is unresolved. V gave up 0 bases and J gave up 2 bases, with 7 bases separating them. Germline V gene lookup returns CDR1 SGHRS and CDR2 YFSETQ. This CDR3 region has 14 residues. For the CDR3, the DNA is TGCGCCAGCAGCTTGGATGGCCTCACAGATACGCAGTATTTT. It yields the protein CASSLDGLTDTQYF. Together with reference TRBV5-1 and TRBJ2-3, the CDR3 gives the full variable domain: KAGVTQTPRYLIKTRGQQVTLSCSPISGHRSVSWYQQTPGQGLQFLFEYFSETQRNKGNFPGRFSGRQFSNSRSEMNVSTLELGDSALYLCASSLDGLTDTQYFGPGTRLTVL.

Turning to this clone: The junction and the germline gene differ at one end; a read error may be behind it. The chain's CDR3 is CASSPGVDEKLFF. CDR3 bases: TGTGCTAGCAGCCCAGGGGTGGATGAAAAACTGTTTTTT. The chain couples TRBV7-7 to TRBJ1-4; a possible D gene is TRBD1 (6 bases). Germline V gene sequence: CDR1 SSHAT, CDR2 FNYEAQ (reference sequence). This CDR3 has 13 residues.

V and J are TRBV6-1 and TRBJ1-5; TRBD1 is a possible D gene (5 bases). V was shortened by 6 bases and J by 3 bases, with 12 bases between the two germline ends. The germline V gene has CDR1 MNHNS and CDR2 SASEGT. This CDR3 has 14 amino acids. Here the CDR3 reads CASSYGGANQPQHF. CDR3 bases: TGTGCCAGCAGCTACGGGGGAGCCAATCAGCCCCAGCATTTT.

CDR3 loop: CATQQAPYEQYF. The DNA for the CDR3 is TGCGCCACCCAACAGGCGCCCTACGAGCAGTACTTC. The chain has TRBV10-2 and TRBJ2-7; TRBD1 is a possible D gene (5 bases). This CDR3 is built from 12 residues. Germline V gives CDR1 WSHSY, CDR2 SAAADI. The V gene lost 10 bases and the J gene lost 2 bases, with 12 bases spanning the gap.

The chain has TRBV10-3 and TRBJ1-4, with D possibly TRBD1 on 6 matching bases. The germline V and J ends were trimmed by 6 bases and 5 bases, with 13 bases remaining between them. The CDR3 sequence is 14 residues long. Germline-derived CDR1 and CDR2 are ENHRY and SYGVKD. The CDR3 DNA reads TGTGCCATCAGCGTGGGACAAGAGAATGAAAAACTGTTTTTT. Its translation: CAISVGQENEKLFF.

This chain joins TRBV9 and TRBJ1-1; no firm D call. Germline values: CDR1 SGDLS, CDR2 YYNGEE. The CDR3 spans 13 residues. V shed 0 bases and J shed 5 bases, with 8 bases lying between them. The CDR3 region has the DNA TGTGCCAGCAGCGTAGCGGGAGAAACTGAAGCTTTCTTT. Translating gives CASSVAGETEAFF. Combining the CDR3 with reference TRBV9 and TRBJ1-1 gives the whole variable domain DSGVTQTPKHLITATGQRVTLRCSPRSGDLSVYWYQQSLDQGLQFLIQYYNGEERAKGNILERFSAQQFPDLHSELNLSSLELGDSALYFCASSVAGETEAFFGQGTRLTVV.

V usage is TRBV4-1 and J usage is TRBJ2-7, with 9 bases matching TRBD1. The CDR3 runs 16 residues. Germline-derived CDR1 and CDR2 are MGHRA and YSYEKL. V lost 4 bases, J lost 7 bases, and 14 bases stayed unmatched. CDR3 amino acids: CASSPPLALTGGEQYF. CDR3 bases: TGCGCCAGCAGCCCCCCCTTAGCGCTGACAGGGGGGGAGCAGTACTTC.

CDR3 DNA sequence: TGTGCCAGCAGCCAAGCCGGGGGGACTGGGAACACTGAAGCTTTCTTT. Translating it yields CASSQAGGTGNTEAFF. The J gene is TRBJ1-1, the V gene TRBV4-2; a weak D match, TRBD1 (5 bases). CDR3 length: 16 amino acids. Trimming shortened V by 1 base and J by 1 base, and 13 bases separated the two germline ends. Per the germline V gene, CDR1 is LGHNA and CDR2 is YNFKEQ.

The chain joins TRBV4-1 to TRBJ2-3; 8 bases match TRBD2. Trimming removed 1 base from V and 3 bases from J; junction bases left unmatched: 3. This CDR3 spans 15 amino acids. Germline V gene sequence: CDR1 MGHRA, CDR2 YSYEKL. CDR3: CASSQGAGETDTQYF. The CDR3 nucleotides are TGCGCCAGCAGCCAAGGAGCGGGGGAGACAGATACGCAGTATTTT.

This clone appeared a few times. CDR3 DNA: TGTGCCAGCAGCCTTCGGGACAGGGGCTACAATGAGCAGTTCTTC. The encoded protein is CASSLRDRGYNEQFF. The chain carries TRBV6-5 and TRBJ2-1; 10 positions agree with TRBD1. The CDR3 is made up of 15 amino acids. Looked up from germline, CDR1 is MNHEY and CDR2 is SVGAGI. Trimming at V came to 6 bases and at J to 3 bases, leaving 5 bases not matched to a gene.

V usage is TRBV6-1 and J usage is TRBJ2-1; D is undetermined. The CDR3 runs 12 residues. Germline loops: CDR1 MNHNS, CDR2 SASEGT. Trimming stripped 8 bases from V and 6 bases from J, with 11 bases between. The CDR3 loop is CASAETVNEQFF. CDR3 bases: TGTGCCAGCGCGGAAACCGTCAATGAGCAGTTCTTC.

V usage is TRBV5-5 and J usage is TRBJ2-5, with D possibly being TRBD2 (6 bases). The CDR3 length is 13 residues. Trimming shortened V by 0 bases and J by 5 bases, and 8 bases separated the two germline ends. Germline loops: CDR1 SGHKS, CDR2 YYEKEE (reference sequence). The CDR3 here is CASSLGREETQYF. Written as DNA, the CDR3 is TGTGCCAGCAGCTTGGGGAGGGAGGAGACCCAGTACTTC. The whole variable domain, filled in from reference TRBV5-5 and TRBJ2-5, reads DAGVTQSPTHLIKTRGQQVTLRCSPISGHKSVSWYQQVLGQGPQFIFQYYEKEERGRGNFPDRFSARQFPNYSSELNVNALLLGDSALYLCASSLGREETQYFGPGTRLLVL.